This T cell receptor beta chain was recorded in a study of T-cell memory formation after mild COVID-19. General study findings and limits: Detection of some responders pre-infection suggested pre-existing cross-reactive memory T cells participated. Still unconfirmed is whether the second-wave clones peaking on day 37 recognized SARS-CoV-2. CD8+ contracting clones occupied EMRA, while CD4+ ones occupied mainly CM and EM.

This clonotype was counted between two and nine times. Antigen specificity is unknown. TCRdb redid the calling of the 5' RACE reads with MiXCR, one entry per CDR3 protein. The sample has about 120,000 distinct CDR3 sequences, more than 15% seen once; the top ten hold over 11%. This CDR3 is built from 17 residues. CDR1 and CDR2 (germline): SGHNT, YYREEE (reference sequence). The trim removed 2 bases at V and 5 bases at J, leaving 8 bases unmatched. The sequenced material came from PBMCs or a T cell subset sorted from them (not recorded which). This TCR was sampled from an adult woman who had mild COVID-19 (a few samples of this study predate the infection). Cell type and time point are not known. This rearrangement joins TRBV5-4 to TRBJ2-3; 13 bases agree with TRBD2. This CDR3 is CASSLGLAGAGRDTQYF. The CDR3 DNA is TGTGCCAGCAGCTTAGGACTAGCGGGAGCGGGGAGAGATACGCAGTATTTT. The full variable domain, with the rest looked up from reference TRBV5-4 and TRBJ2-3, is ETGVTQSPTHLIKTRGQQVTLRCSSQSGHNTVSWYQQALGQGPQFIFQYYREEENGRGNFPPRFSGLQFPNYSSELNVNALELDDSALYLCASSLGLAGAGRDTQYFGPGTRLTVL.